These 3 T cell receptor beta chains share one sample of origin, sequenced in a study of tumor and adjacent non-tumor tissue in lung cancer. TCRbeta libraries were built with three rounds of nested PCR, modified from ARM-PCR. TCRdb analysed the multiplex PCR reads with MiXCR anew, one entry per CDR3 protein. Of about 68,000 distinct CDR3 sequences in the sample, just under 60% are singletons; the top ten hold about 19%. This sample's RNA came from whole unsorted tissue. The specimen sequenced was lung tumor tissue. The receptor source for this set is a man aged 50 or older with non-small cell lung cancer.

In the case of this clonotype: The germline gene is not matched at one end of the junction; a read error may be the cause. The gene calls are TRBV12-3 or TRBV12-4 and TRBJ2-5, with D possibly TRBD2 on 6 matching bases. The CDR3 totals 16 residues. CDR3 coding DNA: TGTGCCAGGCGGGGCAGGGTGTCTAATGTCGAGGAGACCCGGTACTTC. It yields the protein CARRGRVSNVEETRYF.

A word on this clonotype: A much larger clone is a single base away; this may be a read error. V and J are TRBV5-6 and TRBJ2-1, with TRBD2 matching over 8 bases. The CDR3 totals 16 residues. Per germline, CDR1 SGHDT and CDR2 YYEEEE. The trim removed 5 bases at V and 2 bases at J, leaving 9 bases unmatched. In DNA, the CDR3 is TGTGCCAGCAGTTGGGGGATAGCGGGACCCTACAATGAGCAGTTCTTC. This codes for CASSWGIAGPYNEQFF.

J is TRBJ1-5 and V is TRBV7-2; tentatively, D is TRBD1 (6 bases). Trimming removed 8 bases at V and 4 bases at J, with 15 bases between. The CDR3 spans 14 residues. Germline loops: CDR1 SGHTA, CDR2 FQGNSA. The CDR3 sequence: CASGRQTGNQPQHF. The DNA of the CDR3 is TGTGCCAGCGGCCGCCAGACAGGAAATCAGCCCCAGCATTTT.